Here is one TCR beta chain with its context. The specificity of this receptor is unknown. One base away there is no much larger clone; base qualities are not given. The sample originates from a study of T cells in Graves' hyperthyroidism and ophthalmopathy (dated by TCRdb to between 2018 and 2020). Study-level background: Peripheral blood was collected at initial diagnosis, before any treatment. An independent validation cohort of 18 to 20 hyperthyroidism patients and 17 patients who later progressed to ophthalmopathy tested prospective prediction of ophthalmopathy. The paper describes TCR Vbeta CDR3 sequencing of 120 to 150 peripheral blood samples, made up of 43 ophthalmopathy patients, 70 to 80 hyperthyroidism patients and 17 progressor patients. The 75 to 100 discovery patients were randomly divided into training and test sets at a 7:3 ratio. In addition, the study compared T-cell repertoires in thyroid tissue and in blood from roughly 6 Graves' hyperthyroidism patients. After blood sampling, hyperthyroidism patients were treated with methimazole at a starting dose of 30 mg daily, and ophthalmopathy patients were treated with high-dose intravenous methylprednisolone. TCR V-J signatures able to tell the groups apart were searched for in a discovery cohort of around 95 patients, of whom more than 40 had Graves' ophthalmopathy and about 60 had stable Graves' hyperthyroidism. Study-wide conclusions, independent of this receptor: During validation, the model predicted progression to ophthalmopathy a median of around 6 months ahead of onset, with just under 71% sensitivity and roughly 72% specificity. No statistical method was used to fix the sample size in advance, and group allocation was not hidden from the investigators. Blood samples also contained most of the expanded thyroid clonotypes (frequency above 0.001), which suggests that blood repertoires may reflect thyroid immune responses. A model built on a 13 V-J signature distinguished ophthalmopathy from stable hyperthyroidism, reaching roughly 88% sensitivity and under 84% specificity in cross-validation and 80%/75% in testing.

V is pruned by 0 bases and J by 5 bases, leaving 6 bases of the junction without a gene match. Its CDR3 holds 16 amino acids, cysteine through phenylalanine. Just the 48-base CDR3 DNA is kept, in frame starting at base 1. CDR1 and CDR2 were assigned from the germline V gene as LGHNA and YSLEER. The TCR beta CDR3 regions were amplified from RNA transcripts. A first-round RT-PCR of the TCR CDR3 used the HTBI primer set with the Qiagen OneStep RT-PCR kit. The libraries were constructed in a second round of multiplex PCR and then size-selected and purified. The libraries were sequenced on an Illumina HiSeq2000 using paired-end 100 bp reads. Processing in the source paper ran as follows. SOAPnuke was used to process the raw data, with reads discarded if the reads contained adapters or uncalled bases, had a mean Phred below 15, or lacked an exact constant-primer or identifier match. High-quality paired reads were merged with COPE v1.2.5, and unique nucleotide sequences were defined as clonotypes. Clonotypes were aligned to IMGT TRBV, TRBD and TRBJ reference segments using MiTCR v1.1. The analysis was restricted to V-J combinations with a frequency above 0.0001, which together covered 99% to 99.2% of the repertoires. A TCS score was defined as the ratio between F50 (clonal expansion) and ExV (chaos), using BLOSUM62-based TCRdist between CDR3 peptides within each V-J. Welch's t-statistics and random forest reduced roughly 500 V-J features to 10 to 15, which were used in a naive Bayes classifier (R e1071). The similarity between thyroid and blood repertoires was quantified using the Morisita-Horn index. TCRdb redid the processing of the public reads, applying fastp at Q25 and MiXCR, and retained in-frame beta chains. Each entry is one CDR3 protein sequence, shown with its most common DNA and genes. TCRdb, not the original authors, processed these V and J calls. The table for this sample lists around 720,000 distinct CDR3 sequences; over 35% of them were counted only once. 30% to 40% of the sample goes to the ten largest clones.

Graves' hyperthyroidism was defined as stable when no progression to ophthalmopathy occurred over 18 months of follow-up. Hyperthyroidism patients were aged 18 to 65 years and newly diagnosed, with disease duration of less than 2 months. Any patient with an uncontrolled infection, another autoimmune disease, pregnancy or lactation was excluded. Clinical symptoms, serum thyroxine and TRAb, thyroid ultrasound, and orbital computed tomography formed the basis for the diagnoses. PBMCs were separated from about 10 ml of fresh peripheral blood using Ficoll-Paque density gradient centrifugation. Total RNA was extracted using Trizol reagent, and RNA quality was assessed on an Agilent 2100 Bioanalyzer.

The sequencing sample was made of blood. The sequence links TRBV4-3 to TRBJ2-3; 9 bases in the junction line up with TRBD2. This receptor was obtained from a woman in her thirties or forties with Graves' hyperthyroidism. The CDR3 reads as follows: CASSQDLAGPLDTQYF. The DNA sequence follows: TGCGCCAGCAGCCAAGATCTAGCGGGACCCCTAGATACGCAGTATTTT.